Detailed here is one TCR beta chain. Its antigen is currently unknown. Germline CDR1 MGHRA, CDR2 YSYEKL. Trimming removed 2 bases at V and 5 bases at J, with 9 bases between. The CDR3 covers 13 residues. The data originate from a study of cytomegalovirus exposure and HLA in healthy donors. Study-level information: In an earlier analysis, 117 million unique TCR beta sequences were found from some 200 million T cells. Overall study results and limits: The later analysis indicated that the majority of CMV-associated TCR beta chains appeared HLA-restricted. There were some V segments, including TRBV6-2 and TRBV6-3, excluded as indistinguishable.

The PCR made use of 60 Vbeta and 13 Jbeta primers. Clones were read by immunoSEQ multiplex PCR, and TCRdb kept only the in-frame ones, dropping some. The repertoire holds roughly 130,000 clones, with roughly two thirds as singletons. Sequencing was carried out using PBMCs. V and J are TRBV4-1 and TRBJ2-5; no firm D call. The clonotype was recovered from a man aged 25-45 years in good health and CMV-seropositive. CDR3 DNA sequence: TGCGCCAGCAGCCAATGGCAGAGGGAGACCCAGTACTTC. Protein: CASSQWQRETQYF.